Below, one TCR beta chain is given with its context. This sample is part of a study of blood T cell repertoires in COVID-19. Trimming at V came to 5 bases and at J to 8 bases, leaving 7 bases not matched to a gene. The germline CDR1 and CDR2 sequences are SGHVS and FQNEAQ. This CDR3 spans 14 amino acids. Original handling: Using reference gene primer amplification, nucleated cell counts were estimated. Sequencing used immunoSEQ multiplex PCR; TCRdb keeps in-frame clones, though not all of them. V and J calls and clone size are given by that table; D and trimming were obtained from the DNA. The repertoire holds about 300,000 clones, with approximately 90% as singletons.

The chain couples TRBV7-8 to TRBJ1-2, with TRBD1 matching 11 bases. The sequenced sample was peripheral blood. The origin of this receptor is a woman aged 30 to 39 who had recovered from COVID-19. The CDR3 bases are TGTGCCAGCAGCCGGACAGGGGGCTTTACCGGCTACACCTTC. Its translation is CASSRTGGFTGYTF.